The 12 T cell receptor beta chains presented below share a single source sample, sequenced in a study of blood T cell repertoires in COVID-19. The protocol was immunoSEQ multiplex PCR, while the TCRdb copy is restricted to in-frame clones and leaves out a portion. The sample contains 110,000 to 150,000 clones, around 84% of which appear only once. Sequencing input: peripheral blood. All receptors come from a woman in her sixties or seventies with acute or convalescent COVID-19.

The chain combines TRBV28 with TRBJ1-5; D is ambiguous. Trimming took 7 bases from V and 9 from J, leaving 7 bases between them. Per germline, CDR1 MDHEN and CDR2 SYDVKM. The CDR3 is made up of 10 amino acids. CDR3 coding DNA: TGTGCCAGCAATACGCGGCCCCAGCATTTT. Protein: CASNTRPQHF. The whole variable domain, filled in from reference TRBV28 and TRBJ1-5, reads DVKVTQSSRYLVKRTGEKVFLECVQDMDHENMFWYRQDPGLGLRLIYFSYDVKMKEKGDIPEGYSVSREKKERFSLILESASTNQTSMYLCASNTRPQHFGDGTRLSIL.

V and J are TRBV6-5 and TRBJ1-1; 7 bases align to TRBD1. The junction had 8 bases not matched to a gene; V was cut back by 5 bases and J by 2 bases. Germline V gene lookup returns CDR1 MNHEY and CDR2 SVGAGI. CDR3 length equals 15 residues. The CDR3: CASSPSYRGNTEAFF. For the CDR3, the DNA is TGTGCCAGCAGTCCCTCTTACAGGGGAAACACTGAAGCTTTCTTT.

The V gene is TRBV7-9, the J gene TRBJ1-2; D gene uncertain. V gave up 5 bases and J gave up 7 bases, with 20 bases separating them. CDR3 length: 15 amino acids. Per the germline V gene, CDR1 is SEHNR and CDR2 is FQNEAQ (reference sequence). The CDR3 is CASSLPGGSLSGYTF. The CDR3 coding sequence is TGTGCCAGCAGCCTTCCGGGAGGGTCCCTCTCTGGCTACACCTTC.

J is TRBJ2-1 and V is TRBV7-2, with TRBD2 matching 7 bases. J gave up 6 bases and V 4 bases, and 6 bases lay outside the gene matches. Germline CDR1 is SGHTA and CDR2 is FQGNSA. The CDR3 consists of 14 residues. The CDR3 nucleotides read TGTGCCAGCAGCTCCCAGGGAGGGGCCAATGAGCAGTTCTTC. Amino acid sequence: CASSSQGGANEQFF.

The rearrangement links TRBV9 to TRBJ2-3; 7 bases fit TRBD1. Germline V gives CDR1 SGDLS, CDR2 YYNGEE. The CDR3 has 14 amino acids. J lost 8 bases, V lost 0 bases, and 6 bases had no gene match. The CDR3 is CASSVVDRVATQYF. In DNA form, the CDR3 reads TGTGCCAGCAGCGTAGTAGACAGGGTAGCTACGCAGTATTTT.

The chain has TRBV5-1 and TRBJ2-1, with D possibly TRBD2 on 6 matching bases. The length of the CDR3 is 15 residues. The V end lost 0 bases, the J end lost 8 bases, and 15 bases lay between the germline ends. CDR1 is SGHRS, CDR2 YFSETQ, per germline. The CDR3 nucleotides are TGCGCCAGCAGCTTGGCGGGGGATCCAACCCATGAGCAGTTCTTC. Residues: CASSLAGDPTHEQFF. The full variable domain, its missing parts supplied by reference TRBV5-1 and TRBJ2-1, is KAGVTQTPRYLIKTRGQQVTLSCSPISGHRSVSWYQQTPGQGLQFLFEYFSETQRNKGNFPGRFSGRQFSNSRSEMNVSTLELGDSALYLCASSLAGDPTHEQFFGPGTRLTVL.

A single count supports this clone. CDR3 residues: CASSRQGMNTEAFF. CDR3 DNA sequence: TGCGCCAGCAGCCGACAGGGAATGAACACTGAAGCTTTCTTT. This rearrangement joins TRBV5-1 to TRBJ1-1; 7 positions agree with TRBD1. The CDR3 has 14 residues. V shed 4 bases, J shed 0 bases, and the junction held 3 bases outside the gene matches. CDR1 is SGHRS, CDR2 YFSETQ, per germline.

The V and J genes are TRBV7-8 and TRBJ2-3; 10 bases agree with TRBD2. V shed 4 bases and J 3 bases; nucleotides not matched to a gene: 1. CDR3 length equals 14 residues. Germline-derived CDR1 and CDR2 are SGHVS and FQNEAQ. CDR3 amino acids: CASSSSGGTDTQYF. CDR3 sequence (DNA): TGTGCCAGCAGCTCTAGCGGGGGAACAGATACGCAGTATTTT.

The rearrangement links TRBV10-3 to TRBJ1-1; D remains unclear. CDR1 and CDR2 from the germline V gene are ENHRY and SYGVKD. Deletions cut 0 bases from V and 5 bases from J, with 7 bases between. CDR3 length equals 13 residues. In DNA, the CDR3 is TGTGCCATCAGTGAGTCGTTCGGTACTGAAGCTTTCTTT. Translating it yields CAISESFGTEAFF.

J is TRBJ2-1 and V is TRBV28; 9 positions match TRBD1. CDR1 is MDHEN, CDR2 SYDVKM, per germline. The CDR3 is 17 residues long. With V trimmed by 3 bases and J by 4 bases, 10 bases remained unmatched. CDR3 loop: CASSFFVGQGLYNEQFF. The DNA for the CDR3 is TGTGCCAGCAGTTTCTTTGTGGGACAGGGTTTATACAATGAGCAGTTCTTC.

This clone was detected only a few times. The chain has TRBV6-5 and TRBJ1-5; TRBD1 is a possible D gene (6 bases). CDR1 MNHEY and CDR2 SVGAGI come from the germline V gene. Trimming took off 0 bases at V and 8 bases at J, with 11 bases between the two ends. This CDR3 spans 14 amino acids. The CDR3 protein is CASSYSQGREPQHF. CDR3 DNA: TGTGCCAGCAGTTACTCACAGGGTAGGGAGCCCCAGCATTTT.

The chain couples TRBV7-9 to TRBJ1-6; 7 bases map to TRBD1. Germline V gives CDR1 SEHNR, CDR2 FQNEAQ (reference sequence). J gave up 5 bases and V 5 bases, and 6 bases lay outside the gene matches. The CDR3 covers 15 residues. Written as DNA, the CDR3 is TGTGCCAGCAGCCGCTCCGGGACAGATAATTCACCCCTCCACTTT. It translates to CASSRSGTDNSPLHF.